This TCR beta chain was retrieved from a study of blood T cell repertoires in COVID-19. V gave up 0 bases and J gave up 2 bases, with 11 bases separating them. CDR3 length: 15 residues. Germline V gene lookup returns CDR1 SGDLS and CDR2 YYNGEE. The repertoire was sequenced with immunoSEQ multiplex PCR; TCRdb's copy has only in-frame clones and lacks some. The sample contains roughly 250,000 clones, 80% to 90% of which appear only once. This clonotype originated in a man between 45 and 60 years old who had been exposed to COVID-19. Source material: PBMCs or T cells enriched from blood (not recorded which). The chain combines TRBV9 with TRBJ2-5, with D possibly matching TRBD1 (5 bases). CDR3 bases: TGTGCCAGCAGCGTAGTAGGGGCTAGTCAAGAGACCCAGTACTTC. Its protein is CASSVVGASQETQYF.